This T cell receptor beta chain originates from a study of shared clonotypes between healthy human individuals. Over several immunoSEQ plates, each subset's genomic DNA was distributed in even portions. TCRdb's table, derived via immunoSEQ multiplex PCR, lists solely in-frame clones and lacks some. The repertoire holds around 620,000 clones, with about 95% as singletons. This CDR3 has 14 amino acids. Trimming took 4 bases from V and 6 from J, leaving 16 bases between them. Germline assignment: CDR1 SGHKS and CDR2 YYEKEE (reference sequence). As defined, naive CD8 cells were CD45RO-negative and positively selected for CCR7, with terminally differentiated effector memory CD45RA+ cells excluded.

The chain couples TRBV5-5 to TRBJ1-2; maybe TRBD1 (5 bases). The sequenced material came from naive CD8+ T cells sorted from blood. The TCR was taken from a woman aged 25 to 39 in good health. Here the CDR3 reads CASSPYLGGDGYTF. The CDR3 DNA reads TGTGCCAGCAGCCCCTACCTTGGGGGGGATGGCTACACCTTC.